Listed below are T cell receptor beta chains from one sample, sequenced in a study of Ad26.COV2.S vaccination and SARS-CoV-2 variants. The repertoire was sequenced with immunoSEQ multiplex PCR; TCRdb's copy has only in-frame clones and lacks some. This sample yields about 350,000 clones, of which around 89% are seen a single time; about 4.6% belongs to the top ten. The sample here was peripheral blood, taken in a trial of Ad26.COV2.S vaccine versus placebo. The origin of the receptors is a person between 18 and 65 years old who received the Ad26.COV2.S COVID-19 vaccine or a placebo. Both conserved end residues are part of each CDR3. The order of the fields is clone size, J gene, V gene, CDR3 protein. Size is stated for part of the rows, as once, few or many counts, or as a class when the clone is expanded.

once,TRBJ2-7,TRBV28,CASRPGHRGEQYF
NA,TRBJ2-5,TRBV6-2/TRBV6-3,CASSSARETQYF
NA,TRBJ2-7,TRBV7-9,CASSETTVSYEQYF
NA,TRBJ1-3,TRBV19,CASSQSASSGNTIYF
NA,TRBJ1-4,TRBV19,CASSPLARDRNEKLFF
NA,TRBJ2-1,TRBV19,CASSMGQQASEQFF
NA,TRBJ2-7,TRBV27,CASSRGGEQYF
NA,TRBJ1-5,TRBV6-5,CASSYSPGQSNQPQHF
NA,TRBJ1-4,TRBV7-2,CASSLTGGNEKLFF
NA,TRBJ2-7,TRBV11-1,CASSGSPRSYEQYF
once,TRBJ1-1,TRBV2,CASCLGGLNTEAFF
NA,TRBJ2-1,TRBV9,CASSTQGNYNEQFF
NA,TRBJ1-2,TRBV28,CASRQTGSYGYTF
NA,TRBJ1-1,TRBV6-4,CASRFATLVNTEAFF
NA,TRBJ1-1,TRBV6-6,CASSRLTGTRGTEAFF
NA,TRBJ2-2,TRBV5-6,CASSFRQGRHTGELFF
NA,TRBJ2-5,TRBV5-4,CASSLGQAQETQYF
NA,TRBJ2-5,TRBV7-9,CASSYPMTGSQETQYF
few,TRBJ1-2,TRBV3-1/TRBV3-2,CASSQEPGTASGYTF
NA,TRBJ2-1,TRBV3-1/TRBV3-2,CASSSPQGKSFINEQFF
once,TRBJ2-2,TRBV7-8,CASSFLGTANTGELFF
NA,TRBJ1-2,TRBV5-1,CASSSITGNLSYTF
NA,TRBJ2-1,TRBV19,CASSMLSAGGRSYNEQFF
NA,TRBJ2-1,TRBV5-1,CASSLGARTSGSSYNEQFF
NA,TRBJ2-7,TRBV13,CASSHGEGQGYYEQYF
NA,TRBJ1-2,TRBV4-3,CASSQDRGTGYGYTF
NA,TRBJ1-3,TRBV5-6,CASSLQGDPGNTIYF
NA,TRBJ2-5,TRBV13,CASSLDRDRGLETQYF
NA,TRBJ2-7,TRBV27,CASSPLASGRALPPYEQYF
NA,TRBJ1-5,TRBV6-2/TRBV6-3,CASSYSRDSSGQPQHF
NA,TRBJ1-5,TRBV10-3,CAISESPDRGRMGNQPQHF
NA,TRBJ1-2,TRBV19,CASSIVNTGHRYGYTF
NA,TRBJ2-2,TRBV7-9,CAKQGPANTGELFF
NA,TRBJ2-3,TRBV19,CASTPNSHTDTQYF
once,TRBJ2-5,TRBV3-1/TRBV3-2,CASSQVLSYQETQYF
NA,TRBJ2-7,TRBV4-3,CASSQETGTGYEQYF
once,TRBJ2-1,TRBV6-5,CAGGGRRNEQFF
NA,TRBJ1-5,TRBV19,CASSINRVGQPQHF
NA,TRBJ2-5,TRBV11-2,CASGELAGGSMKTQYF
many,TRBJ1-6,TRBV4-1,CASSQGWTGRGFSPLHF
NA,TRBJ2-2,TRBV7-6,CASSLGASGELFF